Below are 17 T cell receptor beta chains sequenced from a single sample in a study of PD-1 blockade in mismatch repair-deficient tumors. Libraries were prepared by immunoSEQ multiplex PCR; TCRdb keeps only in-frame clonotypes and omits some of them. The sample has roughly 130,000 clones; about nine tenths are singletons. The sequencing here drew on peripheral blood, taken 70 to 72 weeks after starting pembrolizumab. The receptors come from an adult with mismatch repair-deficient cancer.

The rearrangement links TRBV7-9 to TRBJ2-3; TRBD2 agrees at 8 bases. V lost 5 bases to trimming and J lost 2 bases; unmatched junction nucleotides: 12. Germline loops: CDR1 SEHNR, CDR2 FQNEAQ (reference sequence). This CDR3 spans 17 amino acids. The CDR3 sequence: CASSTSLRGGHTDTQYF. The CDR3 nucleotides are TGTGCCAGCAGCACCTCATTACGGGGGGGTCACACAGATACGCAGTATTTT.

The chain combines TRBV27 with TRBJ2-7, with D unclear. Germline V CDR1 and CDR2: MNHEY, SMNVEV (reference sequence). The CDR3 has 15 residues. The ends were cut back, 6 bases at V and 0 bases at J, with 15 bases in the middle. The CDR3 loop is CASRPMRTSSYEQYF. CDR3 bases: TGTGCCAGCAGACCGATGCGGACGAGCTCCTACGAGCAGTACTTC.

The chain joins TRBV29-1 to TRBJ2-7; D is possibly TRBD1 or TRBD2 (6 bases each). The CDR3 is 14 residues long. Germline values: CDR1 SQVTM, CDR2 ANQGSEA. The V and J ends lost 4 bases and 5 bases respectively, with 18 bases between them. The CDR3 DNA is TGCAGCGTTGCCGGGGGCAACCCTAACAACGAGCAGTACTTC. Its translation is CSVAGGNPNNEQYF.

V usage is TRBV7-2 and J usage is TRBJ2-1; D gene unclear. The CDR3 totals 15 residues. The germline V gene has CDR1 SGHTA and CDR2 FQGNSA. The V end lost 2 bases, the J end lost 5 bases, and 13 bases lay between the germline ends. The CDR3 bases are TGTGCCAGCAGCTTAACGGGTACACCTAACAATGAGCAGTTCTTC. This sequence encodes CASSLTGTPNNEQFF.

The J gene is TRBJ2-1, the V gene TRBV6-5; the D call may be TRBD1 or TRBD2 (6 bases each). V lost 6 bases and J 8 bases, leaving 17 bases between the germline ends. CDR3 length: 14 amino acids. Germline V gene sequence: CDR1 MNHEY, CDR2 SVGAGI. In DNA form, the CDR3 reads TGTGCCAGCAGGGACACAGGGACTTGGGATGAGCAGTTCTTC. Translating it yields CASRDTGTWDEQFF.

The rearrangement uses TRBV10-2 and TRBJ1-1; 8 bases match TRBD1. The CDR3 length is 13 residues. Per the germline V gene, CDR1 is WSHSY and CDR2 is SAAADI. J gave up 1 base and V 7 bases, and 2 bases lay outside the gene matches. Written as DNA, the CDR3 is TGCGCCAGCAAGGGGACAGGGAACACTGAAGCTTTCTTT. It yields the protein CASKGTGNTEAFF.

The chain uses TRBV7-8 and TRBJ2-7; D unclear. The V gene's germline CDR1 is SGHVS and CDR2 FQNEAQ. The CDR3 length is 11 residues. V lost 3 bases to trimming and J lost 7 bases, with 7 bases between them. The CDR3 protein is CASSFSWEQYF. In DNA form, the CDR3 reads TGTGCCAGCAGCTTTTCGTGGGAGCAGTACTTC.

The CDR3 DNA is TGTGCCAGCAGGCTTGGGACAGCACCCTACAATGAGCAGTTCTTC. As protein: CASRLGTAPYNEQFF. The rearrangement uses TRBV27 and TRBJ2-1; 7 nucleotides agree with TRBD1. Germline V lookup: CDR1 MNHEY, CDR2 SMNVEV (reference sequence). CDR3 length: 15 residues. V shed 6 bases, J shed 2 bases, and the junction held 7 bases outside the gene matches.

The genes are TRBV2 and TRBJ2-7; 9 nucleotides agree with TRBD1. The CDR3 has 15 residues. Losses at the gene ends were 7 bases for V and 2 bases for J; bases not matched to a gene: 9. CDR1 is SNHLY and CDR2 is FYNNEI in the germline V gene. This chain's CDR3 is CASIMPGQGPYEQYF. The CDR3 DNA sequence: TGTGCCAGCATTATGCCGGGACAGGGCCCCTACGAGCAGTACTTC. Together with reference TRBV2 and TRBJ2-7, the CDR3 gives the full variable domain: EPEVTQTPSHQVTQMGQEVILRCVPISNHLYFYWYRQILGQKVEFLVSFYNNEISEKSEIFDDQFSVERPDGSNFTLKIRSTKLEDSAMYFCASIMPGQGPYEQYFGPGTRLTVT.

The V call is TRBV28, the J call TRBJ2-7, with D perhaps matching TRBD1 or TRBD2 (5 bases each). The CDR3 extends over 14 amino acids. Per the germline V gene, CDR1 is MDHEN and CDR2 is SYDVKM. Trimming pared 3 bases from V and 3 bases from J, leaving 12 bases between. The CDR3 DNA is TGTGCCAGCAGTTTCAGGGACCATCACTACGAGCAGTACTTC. Amino acids: CASSFRDHHYEQYF.

The genes are TRBV18 and TRBJ2-1; 15 nucleotides match TRBD2. Germline V gene sequence: CDR1 KGHSH, CDR2 LQKENI. Trimming at V came to 4 bases and at J to 4 bases, leaving 5 bases not matched to a gene. The CDR3 consists of 17 residues. CDR3 amino acids: CASSRTSGRALYNEQFF. Here the CDR3 DNA reads TGTGCCAGCTCACGGACTAGCGGGAGGGCTCTTTACAATGAGCAGTTCTTC.

The chain links TRBV6-6 to TRBJ1-1, with D uncertain. The CDR3 covers 14 residues. With 2 bases removed from V and 1 base from J, the gap between germline ends came to 8 bases. CDR1 is MNHNY and CDR2 is SVGAGI in the germline V gene (reference sequence). The CDR3: CASSYLQSNTEAFF. CDR3 nucleotide sequence: TGTGCCAGCAGTTACCTTCAGTCGAACACTGAAGCTTTCTTT.

V is TRBV7-9 and J is TRBJ1-3; no clear D gene. There are 14 residues in the CDR3. V shed 6 bases and J shed 4 bases, with 13 bases lying between them. Germline values: CDR1 SEHNR, CDR2 FQNEAQ (reference sequence). CDR3 bases: TGTGCCAGCAGGGGCCACGAAAAGGGAAACACCATATATTTT. As protein: CASRGHEKGNTIYF. The full variable domain, completed using reference TRBV7-9 and TRBJ1-3, is DTGVSQNPRHKITKRGQNVTFRCDPISEHNRLYWYRQTLGQGPEFLTYFQNEAQLEKSRLLSDRFSAERPKGSFSTLEIQRTEQGDSAMYLCASRGHEKGNTIYFGEGSWLTVV.

The gene calls are TRBV11-3 and TRBJ1-1; no reliable D call. The germline V gene has CDR1 SGHNT and CDR2 YENEEA. CDR3 size: 16 residues. Between the trimmed V and J ends, which lost 7 bases and 2 bases, there was a span of 20 bases. DNA of the CDR3: TGTGCCAGCACCAAACACAGTGAAACGGGCAACACTGAAGCTTTCTTT. Protein sequence: CASTKHSETGNTEAFF.

V is TRBV7-2 and J is TRBJ1-1, with D unresolved. Between the trimmed V and J ends, which lost 1 base and 5 bases, there was a span of 14 bases. Per germline, CDR1 SGHTA and CDR2 FQGNSA. This CDR3 comprises 15 residues. For the CDR3, the DNA is TGTGCCAGCAGCTTAGGATCATGGTTGTGGACTGAAGCTTTCTTT. It translates to CASSLGSWLWTEAFF.

This sequence joins TRBV18 and TRBJ2-2; D is ambiguous. Trimming took 3 bases from V and 4 from J, leaving 12 bases between them. Germline assignment: CDR1 KGHSH and CDR2 LQKENI. This CDR3 spans 15 amino acids. The CDR3 reads CASSPGSPPTGELFF. The CDR3 coding sequence is TGTGCCAGCTCACCGGGCAGCCCACCCACCGGGGAGCTGTTTTTT.

The genes are TRBV5-1 and TRBJ2-7, with 8 bases identical to TRBD2. Looked up from germline, CDR1 is SGHRS and CDR2 is YFSETQ. The CDR3 covers 13 residues. After removal of 4 bases from V and 4 bases from J, the junction contained 4 bases not matched to a gene. The CDR3 DNA follows: TGCGCCAGCAGCGAGGGACTAGTGTACGAGCAGTACTTC. Its translation: CASSEGLVYEQYF.